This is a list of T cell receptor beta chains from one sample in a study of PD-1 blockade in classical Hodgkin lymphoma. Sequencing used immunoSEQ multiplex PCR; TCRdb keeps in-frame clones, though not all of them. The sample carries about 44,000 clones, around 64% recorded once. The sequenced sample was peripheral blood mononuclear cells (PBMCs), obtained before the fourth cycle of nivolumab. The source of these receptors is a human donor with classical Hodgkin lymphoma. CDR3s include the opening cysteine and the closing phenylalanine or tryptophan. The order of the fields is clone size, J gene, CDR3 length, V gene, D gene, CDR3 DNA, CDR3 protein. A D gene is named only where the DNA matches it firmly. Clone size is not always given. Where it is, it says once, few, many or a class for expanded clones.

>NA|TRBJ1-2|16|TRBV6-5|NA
TGTGCCAGCAGTTACGGCGGCGGGGCGGGTGACTATGGCTACACCTTC
CASSYGGGAGDYGYTF
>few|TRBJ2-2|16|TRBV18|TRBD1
TGTGCCAGCTCACCGCCTGGGACAGGGTTCAACGGGGAGCTGTTTTTT
CASSPPGTGFNGELFF
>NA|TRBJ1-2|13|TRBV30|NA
TGTGCCTGGAGTGGGGGGACTAGACATGGCTACACCTTC
CAWSGGTRHGYTF
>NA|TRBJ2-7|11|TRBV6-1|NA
TGTGCCACCAAGGGGTTTGGGGAGCAGTACTTC
CATKGFGEQYF
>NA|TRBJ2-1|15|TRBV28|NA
TGTGCCAGCAGTTTGGCCGGATATCTTGGCAATGAGCAGTTCTTC
CASSLAGYLGNEQFF
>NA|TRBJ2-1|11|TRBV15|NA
TGTGCCACCCCCAATGGCAATGAGCAGTTCTTC
CATPNGNEQFF
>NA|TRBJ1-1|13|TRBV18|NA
TGTGCCAGCTCAGGAGCTGAAGGCACTGAAGCTTTCTTT
CASSGAEGTEAFF
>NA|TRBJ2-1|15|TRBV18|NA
TGTGCCAGCTCAGCGACAGAGATCTCCTACAATGAGCAGTTCTTC
CASSATEISYNEQFF
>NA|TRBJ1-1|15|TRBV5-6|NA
TGTGCCAGCAGCCCCGGGCTCCGCGGGTACACTGAAGCTTTCTTT
CASSPGLRGYTEAFF
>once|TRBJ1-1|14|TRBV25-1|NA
TGTGCCAGCAGTGAATCTTTTGGTTTCACTGAAGCTTTCTTT
CASSESFGFTEAFF
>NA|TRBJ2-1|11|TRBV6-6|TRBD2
TGTGCCAGCAGGGGGACTAGCGGTGAGTTCTTC
CASRGTSGEFF
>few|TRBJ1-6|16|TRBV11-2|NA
TGTGCCAGCAGCTTTAGCTGGCGGTTTGATAATTCACCCCTCCACTTT
CASSFSWRFDNSPLHF
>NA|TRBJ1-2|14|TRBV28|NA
TGTGCCAGCAGCCCGCGGACTCGGAACTATGGCTACACCTTC
CASSPRTRNYGYTF
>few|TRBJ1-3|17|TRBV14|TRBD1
TGTGCCAGCAGCCTGAGACAGGGACCGCTGTCGGGAAACACCATATATTTT
CASSLRQGPLSGNTIYF
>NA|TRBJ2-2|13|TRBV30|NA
TGTGCCTGGGAACTTGGGACCTCCGGGGAGCTGTTTTTT
CAWELGTSGELFF
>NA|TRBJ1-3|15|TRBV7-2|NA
TGTGCCAGCAGCTCAACCCAGGCGCCCCTCGCCACCATATATTTT
CASSSTQAPLATIYF
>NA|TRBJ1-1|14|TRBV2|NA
TGTGCCAGCAGGGACCGGACAGAAAGCCCTGAAGCTTTCTTT
CASRDRTESPEAFF
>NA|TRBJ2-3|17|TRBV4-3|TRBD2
TGCGCCAACAGCCAAGATAGGGATAGCGGGGGGACAGATACGCAGTATTTT
CANSQDRDSGGTDTQYF
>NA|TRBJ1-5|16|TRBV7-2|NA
TGTGCCAGCAGCTTAGGGGGAACAGGCGGCAATCAGCCCCAGCATTTT
CASSLGGTGGNQPQHF
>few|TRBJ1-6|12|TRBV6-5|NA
TGTGCCAGCAGTTACCTCGCCGGACCCCTCCACTTT
CASSYLAGPLHF
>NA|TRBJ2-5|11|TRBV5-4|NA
TGTGCCAGCAGCTTGCAAGAGACCCAGTACTTC
CASSLQETQYF
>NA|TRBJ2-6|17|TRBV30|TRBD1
TGTGCCTGGGTGGCGGGACAGGGCTTCTCTGGGGCCAACGTCCTGACTTTC
CAWVAGQGFSGANVLTF
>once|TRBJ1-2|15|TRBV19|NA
TGTGCCAGTCAAAATAGGCAGGGAAGTGACTATGGCTACACCTTC
CASQNRQGSDYGYTF
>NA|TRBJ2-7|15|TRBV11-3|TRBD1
TGTGCCAGCAGCCCGGGACAGGGCCCAGGATACGAGCAGTACTTC
CASSPGQGPGYEQYF
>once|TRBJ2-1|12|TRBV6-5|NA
TGTGCCAGCAGTTACTTAGGAGGTGAGCAGTTCTTC
CASSYLGGEQFF
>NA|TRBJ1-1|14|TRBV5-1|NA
TGCGCCAGCAGCTGGGTGGGACAGAACACTGAAGCTTTCTTT
CASSWVGQNTEAFF
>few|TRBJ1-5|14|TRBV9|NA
TGTGCCAGCAGCGTGGGGGGAGGATATCAGCCCCAGCATTTT
CASSVGGGYQPQHF
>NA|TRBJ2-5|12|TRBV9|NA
TGTGCCAGCAGCGTCTCCTCAGGGACCCAGTACTTC
CASSVSSGTQYF
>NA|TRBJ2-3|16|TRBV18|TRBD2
TGTGCCAGCTCCCCGACTAGCGGGGGGGACACAGATACGCAGTATTTT
CASSPTSGGDTDTQYF
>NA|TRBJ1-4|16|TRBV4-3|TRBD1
TGCGCCAGCAGCCAAGATACGGGACAGGGGAATGAAAAACTGTTTTTT
CASSQDTGQGNEKLFF
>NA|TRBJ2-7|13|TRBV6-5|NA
TGTGCCAGCTACCGATCCCAGGGTTCCGAGCAGTACTTC
CASYRSQGSEQYF
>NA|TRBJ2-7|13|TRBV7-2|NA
TGTGCCAGCAGCTTTCGTTACAGTTCCGAGCAGTACTTC
CASSFRYSSEQYF
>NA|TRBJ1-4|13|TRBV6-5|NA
TGTGCCAGCAGTTGGGTGCCAGCCGAAAAACTGTTTTTT
CASSWVPAEKLFF
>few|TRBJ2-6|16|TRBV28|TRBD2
TGTGCCAGCATTGAGGGAGGGGCCTCTGGGGCCAACGTCCTGACTTTC
CASIEGGASGANVLTF
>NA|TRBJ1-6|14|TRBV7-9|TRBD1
TGTGCCAGCAGCTTAGACAGGGGTGATTCACCCCTCCACTTT
CASSLDRGDSPLHF
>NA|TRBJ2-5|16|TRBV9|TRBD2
TGTGCCAGCAGCCAGACTAGCGGGAGTTCGTATGAGACCCAGTACTTC
CASSQTSGSSYETQYF
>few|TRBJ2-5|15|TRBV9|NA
TGTGCCAGCAGCGCAAACTCGAACTACCAAGAGACCCAGTACTTC
CASSANSNYQETQYF
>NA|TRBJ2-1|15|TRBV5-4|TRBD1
TGTGCCAGCAGTCCCGGGGGACAGGGGTTAAATGAGCAGTTCTTC
CASSPGGQGLNEQFF
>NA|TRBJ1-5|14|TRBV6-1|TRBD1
TGTGCCAGCAGCGAAGGGGCAGGGGGCCAGCCCCAGCATTTT
CASSEGAGGQPQHF
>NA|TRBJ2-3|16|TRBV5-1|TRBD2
TGCGCCAGCAGCACTGAGCGGGGGGGTATTCCAGATACGCAGTATTTT
CASSTERGGIPDTQYF
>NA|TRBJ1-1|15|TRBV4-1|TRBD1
TGCGCCAGCAGCCAGACCGGGACAGGCAACACTGAAGCTTTCTTT
CASSQTGTGNTEAFF
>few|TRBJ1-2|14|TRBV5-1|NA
TGCGCCAGCAGTTTTAGACAGGACTCTTATGGCTACACCTTC
CASSFRQDSYGYTF
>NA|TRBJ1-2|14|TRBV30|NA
TGTGCCTGGGTATCCACGAATCGAAACTATGGCTACACCTTC
CAWVSTNRNYGYTF
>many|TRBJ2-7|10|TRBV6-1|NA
TGTGCCAGCAGTAGGAGCGAGCAGTACTTC
CASSRSEQYF
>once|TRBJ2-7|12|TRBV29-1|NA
TGCAGCGTCCGCGGATTAGGCTACGAGCAGTACTTC
CSVRGLGYEQYF
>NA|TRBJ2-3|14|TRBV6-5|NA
TGTGCCAGCAGTTACTCGTGGGACACAGATACGCAGTATTTT
CASSYSWDTDTQYF
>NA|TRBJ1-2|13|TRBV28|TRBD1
TGTGCCTGCACAGGGGGTTCGGGCTATGGCTACACCTTC
CACTGGSGYGYTF
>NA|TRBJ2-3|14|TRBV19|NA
TGTGCCAGTAGTATAGATAGGACCGTAGATACGCAGTATTTT
CASSIDRTVDTQYF
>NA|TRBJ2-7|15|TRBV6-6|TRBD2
TGTGCCAGCAGTAGCCCGGGCGGGGGAACCTACGAGCAGTACTTC
CASSSPGGGTYEQYF
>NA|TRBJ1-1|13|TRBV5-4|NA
TGTGCCAGCAGCTCTCAGATGAACACTGAAGCTTTCTTT
CASSSQMNTEAFF
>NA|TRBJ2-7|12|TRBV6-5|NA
TGTGCCAGCCATGACACAACCTACGAGCAGTACTTC
CASHDTTYEQYF
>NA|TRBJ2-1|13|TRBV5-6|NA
TGTGCCAGCAGCTACACCGTCGGGGGAATGGCGTTCTTC
CASSYTVGGMAFF
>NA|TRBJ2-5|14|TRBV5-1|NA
TGCGCCAGCAGCGGAACGGGGGTTTGGGAGACCCAGTACTTC
CASSGTGVWETQYF
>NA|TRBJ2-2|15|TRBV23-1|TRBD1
TGCGCCAGCAGTCAATGGACAGGGAACACCGGGGAGCTGTTTTTT
CASSQWTGNTGELFF